Listed here are 6 T cell receptor beta chains from one sample, sequenced in a study of shared clonotypes between healthy human individuals (TCRdb year 2020). Library preparation employed the immunoSEQ multiplex PCR assay. The source is immuneACCESS, and TCRdb retained only in-frame sequences with V and J called. Part of the clones is not carried over; for the studies checked, unresolved V genes explain less than half of this, and the remainder is unexplained. The sample table holds hundreds of thousands of clones, of which 90% to 96% were seen once. About 0.064% of the sample is taken by the ten largest. Sequenced sample: naive CD4+ T cells sorted from blood. The sample's cell subset or site label, decoded: CD45RA+ positively selected. The receptors derive from a woman in her 30s in good health.

V usage is TRBV6-5 and J usage is TRBJ1-2; no firm D call. The CDR3 covers 12 residues. Trimming stripped 6 bases from V and 8 bases from J, with 13 bases between. The germline CDR1 and CDR2 sequences are MNHEY and SVGAGI. The CDR3: CASRVSERGYTF. The CDR3 DNA reads TGTGCCAGCAGAGTTTCCGAACGGGGCTACACCTTC.

This clone was recorded only once. The chain carries TRBV5-8 and TRBJ2-4, with 7 bases identical to TRBD1. V shed 4 bases and J 0 bases; nucleotides not matched to a gene: 10. The CDR3 spans 17 residues. The germline V gene has CDR1 SGHTS and CDR2 YDEGEE. CDR3 nucleotides: TGTGCCAGCAGCACACACCGGGACAGTGTAGCCAAAAACATTCAGTACTTC. Its translation is CASSTHRDSVAKNIQYF.

The chain carries TRBV18 and TRBJ1-2; D is perhaps TRBD1 (6 bases). Germline CDR1 and CDR2: KGHSH and LQKENI. The CDR3 is made up of 20 amino acids. Trimming took off 3 bases at V and 4 bases at J, with 30 bases between the two ends. CDR3 protein: CASSPSDPTGQTFDSYGYTF. The DNA of the CDR3 is TGTGCCAGCTCACCCTCCGACCCGACAGGACAAACCTTCGACTCCTATGGCTACACCTTC. Filled out from reference TRBV18 and TRBJ1-2, the complete variable domain reads NAGVMQNPRHLVRRRGQEARLRCSPMKGHSHVYWYRQLPEEGLKFMVYLQKENIIDESGMPKERFSAEFPKEGPSILRIQQVVRGDSAAYFCASSPSDPTGQTFDSYGYTFGSGTRLTVV.

The V and J genes are TRBV5-1 and TRBJ2-1; no firm D call. Per the germline V gene, CDR1 is SGHRS and CDR2 is YFSETQ. The V gene lost 0 bases and the J gene lost 5 bases, with 12 bases spanning the gap. This CDR3 has 15 amino acids. CDR3 residues: CASSLENRANNEQFF. In DNA form, the CDR3 reads TGCGCCAGCAGCTTGGAGAATCGGGCCAACAATGAGCAGTTCTTC.

The V and J genes are TRBV9 and TRBJ2-6; the D is unclear. V lost 4 bases to trimming and J lost 0 bases, with 14 bases between them. Germline V lookup: CDR1 SGDLS, CDR2 YYNGEE. This CDR3 comprises 17 residues. CDR3 coding DNA: TGTGCCAGCAGCCCAGTTATCTCTTTCTCTGGGGCCAACGTCCTGACTTTC. Its protein is CASSPVISFSGANVLTF.

V usage is TRBV19 and J usage is TRBJ1-2; the D is unclear. The V end was cut by 9 bases, the J end by 4 bases, with 15 bases between. The CDR3 extends over 13 amino acids. Germline V gives CDR1 LNHDA, CDR2 SQIVND (reference sequence). CDR3 region: CASNISPLYGYTF. The CDR3 nucleotides read TGTGCCAGCAATATCAGTCCACTCTATGGCTACACCTTC.